These 21 T cell receptor beta chains came from one sample sequenced in a study of identical twins. TCRdb re-derived calls from the 5' RACE reads in MiXCR, one entry per CDR3 protein. The sample yields 280,000 or so distinct CDR3 sequences, roughly 8.6% seen once. The same data also contributed to another study, on yellow fever vaccine responses in identical twins.

Sequencing used memory (CD45RO+) T cells sorted from blood. These receptors came from a woman between 18 and 29 years old in good health.

There are a few counts of this clonotype. This chain links TRBV3-1 with TRBJ1-2; TRBD1 agrees at 8 bases. Trimming at V came to 4 bases and at J to 7 bases, leaving 14 bases not matched to a gene. Looked up from germline, CDR1 is LGHDT and CDR2 is YNNKEL (reference sequence). CDR3 length: 16 residues. The CDR3 protein is CASSPPGGPFWGGYTF. As DNA, the CDR3 is TGTGCCAGCAGCCCGCCAGGGGGCCCGTTTTGGGGTGGCTACACCTTC.

The chain is built from TRBV25-1 and TRBJ1-6; 9 bases agree with TRBD1. The V segment lost 3 bases and the J segment 7 bases; nucleotides outside the gene matches: 4. The germline V gene encodes CDR1 MGHDK and CDR2 SYGVNS. The CDR3 sequence is 15 residues long. The DNA of the CDR3 is TGTGCCAGCAGTGACCCGACAGGGGGGAATTCACCCCTCCACTTT. As protein: CASSDPTGGNSPLHF.

This clonotype was seen ten or more times. This chain connects TRBV5-1 to TRBJ1-6; maybe TRBD1 (6 bases). The CDR3 spans 17 residues. The germline gives CDR1 SGHRS, CDR2 YFSETQ. V shed 4 bases and J shed 7 bases, with 21 bases lying between them. In DNA form, the CDR3 reads TGCGCCAGCAGCCTGGGACATGGCAATCGTCCCAATTCACCCCTCCACTTT. It codes for CASSLGHGNRPNSPLHF.

This sequence joins TRBV9 and TRBJ2-7; possibly TRBD1 for D (5 bases). The CDR3 is 14 residues long. The V gene lost 7 bases and the J gene lost 2 bases, with 16 bases spanning the gap. The germline gives CDR1 SGDLS, CDR2 YYNGEE. In DNA form, the CDR3 reads TGTGCCAGCGCAGAAACAGGTAACACCTACGAGCAGTACTTC. This encodes CASAETGNTYEQYF.

This clonotype was observed a few times. V usage is TRBV9 and J usage is TRBJ2-7, with 9 nucleotides matching TRBD1. The J segment lost 0 bases and the V segment lost 3 bases, leaving 10 bases of the junction unmatched. CDR3 length: 17 amino acids. Germline V gene sequence: CDR1 SGDLS, CDR2 YYNGEE. CDR3 amino acids: CASSEGDRVTSSYEQYF. The CDR3 DNA reads as TGTGCCAGCAGCGAAGGGGACAGGGTAACCAGCTCCTACGAGCAGTACTTC.

Many counts were recorded for this clonotype. The gene calls are TRBV11-2 and TRBJ2-4; D gene ambiguous. Germline values: CDR1 SGHAT, CDR2 FQNNGV. The CDR3 spans 15 residues. Trimming shortened V by 3 bases and J by 2 bases, and 11 bases separated the two germline ends. The CDR3 DNA is TGTGCCAGCAGCTTGATCGACTTTTCCAAAAACATTCAGTACTTC. This gives the protein CASSLIDFSKNIQYF.

This clonotype was recorded at least ten times. The V gene is TRBV7-2, the J gene TRBJ2-1, with 9 bases aligning to TRBD2. V shed 5 bases, J shed 2 bases, and the junction held 7 bases outside the gene matches. The germline V gene encodes CDR1 SGHTA and CDR2 FQGNSA. The CDR3 sequence is 16 residues long. The CDR3 is CASSLEASGTYNEQFF. The CDR3 coding sequence is TGTGCCAGCAGCCTGGAAGCTAGCGGGACCTACAATGAGCAGTTCTTC.

This clonotype has more than one count but fewer than ten. The V and J genes are TRBV15 and TRBJ1-5; 8 bases are shared with TRBD1. Germline V gives CDR1 LNHNV, CDR2 YYDKDF (reference sequence). Germline trimming cut 0 bases from V and 7 bases from J; bases unmatched to any gene: 2. CDR3 length equals 14 residues. In DNA form, the CDR3 reads TGTGCCACCAGCAGAGACAGGGGGCCACAGCCCCAGCATTTT. It yields the protein CATSRDRGPQPQHF. The complete variable domain, with remaining parts taken from reference TRBV15 and TRBJ1-5, reads DAMVIQNPRYQVTQFGKPVTLSCSQTLNHNVMYWYQQKSSQAPKLLFHYYDKDFNNEADTPDNFQSRRPNTSFCFLDIRSPGLGDTAMYLCATSRDRGPQPQHFGDGTRLSIL.

The sample holds a few counts of this clonotype. CDR3 sequence reads: CASSLGRAPGRRMNTEAFF. DNA of the CDR3: TGCGCCAGCAGCTTGGGGCGGGCGCCAGGGAGGAGGATGAACACTGAAGCTTTCTTT. V usage is TRBV5-1 and J usage is TRBJ1-1, with D tentatively TRBD1 (5 bases). Germline loops: CDR1 SGHRS, CDR2 YFSETQ. V dropped 0 bases and J dropped 0 bases, with 21 bases sitting between them. The CDR3 is 19 residues long.

This clonotype was picked up many times. The chain joins TRBV29-1 to TRBJ2-1; tentative D call: TRBD1 (5 bases). The V end was cut by 6 bases, the J end by 4 bases, with 7 bases between. CDR3 length equals 11 residues. Germline values: CDR1 SQVTM, CDR2 ANQGSEA. For the CDR3, the DNA is TGCAGCGTGACAGTTTACAATGAGCAGTTCTTC. Its translation: CSVTVYNEQFF.

Many counts were recorded for this clonotype. The rearrangement uses TRBV20-1 and TRBJ2-7, with TRBD2 matching 10 bases. Germline lookup yields CDR1 DFQATT and CDR2 SNEGSKA (reference sequence). The CDR3 spans 13 residues. CDR3 loop: CSVIAGGSYEQYF. The CDR3 DNA follows: TGCAGCGTTATAGCGGGAGGCTCCTACGAGCAGTACTTC.

This clonotype occurred a few times. The chain employs TRBV20-1 and TRBJ1-4, with 7 positions matching TRBD1. The CDR3 is made up of 15 amino acids. With V trimmed by 0 bases and J by 7 bases, 8 bases remained unmatched. Germline CDR1 DFQATT, CDR2 SNEGSKA (reference sequence). The CDR3 sequence: CSARDLSGGSEKLFF. CDR3 coding DNA: TGCAGTGCTAGAGATCTGTCAGGGGGTAGTGAAAAACTGTTTTTT.

The chain employs TRBV4-1 and TRBJ2-6; D remains ambiguous. Germline V gene lookup returns CDR1 MGHRA and CDR2 YSYEKL. The V and J ends lost 0 bases and 4 bases respectively, with 10 bases between them. The CDR3 has 16 amino acids. The CDR3 DNA reads as TGCGCCAGCAGCCAAGATCTATCGGAAGGGGCCAACGTCCTGACTTTC. Its protein product is CASSQDLSEGANVLTF.

This sequence joins TRBV20-1 and TRBJ1-1; D not resolved. V was cut by 4 bases and J by 11 bases, with 8 bases left in between. CDR3 length: 9 residues. CDR1 and CDR2 from the germline V gene are DFQATT and SNEGSKA (reference sequence). The CDR3: CSATGSAFF. The CDR3 nucleotides are TGCAGTGCTACTGGGTCCGCTTTCTTT.

V and J are TRBV28 and TRBJ2-3; 10 bases match TRBD2. The CDR3 consists of 16 residues. The V segment lost 6 bases and the J segment 1 base; nucleotides outside the gene matches: 7. The germline V gene encodes CDR1 MDHEN and CDR2 SYDVKM. CDR3 DNA sequence: TGTGCCAGCAGGGGACTAGCGCTAGCCGGCACAGATACGCAGTATTTT. It codes for CASRGLALAGTDTQYF.

This clonotype was found many times. V gene TRBV3-1 combines with J gene TRBJ2-2; D remains unclear. V gave up 0 bases and J gave up 4 bases, with 6 bases separating them. The CDR3 loop spans 14 amino acids. Germline values: CDR1 LGHDT, CDR2 YNNKEL (reference sequence). The CDR3 nucleotides are TGTGCCAGCAGCCAAGAACTGGTCACCGGGGAGCTGTTTTTT. Amino acids: CASSQELVTGELFF.

The chain couples TRBV7-3 to TRBJ2-1; perhaps TRBD1 as D (6 bases). The CDR3 runs to 13 residues. Trimming took off 5 bases at V and 9 bases at J, with 14 bases between the two ends. Germline lookup yields CDR1 SGHTA and CDR2 FQGTGA. The CDR3 region has the DNA TGTGCCAGCAGCCGTACAGGGTCTGGTGAGCAGTTCTTC. Protein product: CASSRTGSGEQFF.

This clonotype was recorded many times. The rearrangement links TRBV5-1 to TRBJ1-1; unclear D gene. CDR3 length: 13 amino acids. Deletions cut 0 bases from V and 1 base from J, with 4 bases between. CDR1 is SGHRS, CDR2 YFSETQ, per germline. This chain's CDR3 is CASSLAQNTEAFF. CDR3 nucleotide sequence: TGCGCCAGCAGCTTGGCTCAGAACACTGAAGCTTTCTTT. The whole variable domain, filled in from reference TRBV5-1 and TRBJ1-1, reads KAGVTQTPRYLIKTRGQQVTLSCSPISGHRSVSWYQQTPGQGLQFLFEYFSETQRNKGNFPGRFSGRQFSNSRSEMNVSTLELGDSALYLCASSLAQNTEAFFGQGTRLTVV.

This clonotype has a count of ten or more. The chain couples TRBV12-3 or TRBV12-4 to TRBJ2-3; tentative D call: TRBD1 (6 bases). Trimming took off 5 bases at V and 2 bases at J, with 11 bases between the two ends. The length of the CDR3 is 14 residues. The CDR3 nucleotides are TGTGCCAGCAGTCGACAGGACCCCACAGATACGCAGTATTTT. Translation gives CASSRQDPTDTQYF.

The V and J genes are TRBV10-1 and TRBJ2-1; 10 bases are shared with TRBD1. The CDR3 runs 17 residues. CDR1 is WNHNN, CDR2 SYGVQD, per germline (reference sequence). Losses at the gene ends were 4 bases for V and 0 bases for J; bases not matched to a gene: 6. The CDR3 loop reads CASSVPGTGDSYNEQFF. As DNA, the CDR3 is TGCGCCAGCAGTGTCCCGGGGACAGGGGACTCCTACAATGAGCAGTTCTTC.

This clonotype was found many times. This chain links TRBV3-1 with TRBJ2-3; D possibly corresponds to TRBD2 (6 bases). Per germline, CDR1 LGHDT and CDR2 YNNKEL (reference sequence). This CDR3 spans 13 amino acids. V shed 6 bases and J shed 5 bases, with 12 bases lying between them. CDR3 loop: CASSHPGVDTQYF. The CDR3 region has the DNA TGTGCCAGCAGTCACCCGGGGGTAGATACGCAGTATTTT.